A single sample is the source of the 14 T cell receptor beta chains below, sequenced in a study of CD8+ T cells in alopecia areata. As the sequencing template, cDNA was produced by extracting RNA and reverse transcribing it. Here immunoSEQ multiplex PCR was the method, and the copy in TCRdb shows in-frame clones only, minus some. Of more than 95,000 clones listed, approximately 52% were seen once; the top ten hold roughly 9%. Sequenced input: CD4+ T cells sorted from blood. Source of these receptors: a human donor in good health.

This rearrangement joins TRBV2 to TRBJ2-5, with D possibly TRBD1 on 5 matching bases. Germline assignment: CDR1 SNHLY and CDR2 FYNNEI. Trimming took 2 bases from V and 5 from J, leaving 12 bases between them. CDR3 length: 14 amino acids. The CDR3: CASSELGAGETQYF. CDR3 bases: TGTGCCAGCAGTGAACTTGGGGCCGGGGAGACCCAGTACTTC.

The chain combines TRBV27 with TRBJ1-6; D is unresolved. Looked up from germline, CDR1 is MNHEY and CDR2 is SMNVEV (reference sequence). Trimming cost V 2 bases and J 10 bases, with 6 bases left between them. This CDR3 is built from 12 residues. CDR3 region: CASSLPPSPLHF. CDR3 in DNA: TGTGCCAGCAGTTTACCCCCCTCACCCCTCCACTTT.

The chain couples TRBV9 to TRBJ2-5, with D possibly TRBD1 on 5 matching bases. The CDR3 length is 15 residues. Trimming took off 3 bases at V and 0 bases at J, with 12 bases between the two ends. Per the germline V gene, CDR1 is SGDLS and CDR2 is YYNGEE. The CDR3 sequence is CASSAQTAYQETQYF. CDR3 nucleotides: TGTGCCAGCAGCGCCCAGACAGCGTACCAAGAGACCCAGTACTTC.

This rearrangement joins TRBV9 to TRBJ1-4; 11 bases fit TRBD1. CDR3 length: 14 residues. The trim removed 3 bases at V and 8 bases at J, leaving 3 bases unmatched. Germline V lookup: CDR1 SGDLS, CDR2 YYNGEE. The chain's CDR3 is CASSADRGREKLFF. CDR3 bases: TGTGCCAGCAGCGCGGACAGGGGGCGGGAAAAACTGTTTTTT.

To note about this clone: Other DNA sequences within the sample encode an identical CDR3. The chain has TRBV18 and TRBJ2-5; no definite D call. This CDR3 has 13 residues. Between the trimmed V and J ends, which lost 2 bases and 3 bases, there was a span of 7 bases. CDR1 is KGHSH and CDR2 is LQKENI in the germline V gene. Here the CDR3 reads CASSPGLKETQYF. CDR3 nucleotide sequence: TGTGCCAGCTCACCAGGGCTAAAAGAGACCCAGTACTTC.

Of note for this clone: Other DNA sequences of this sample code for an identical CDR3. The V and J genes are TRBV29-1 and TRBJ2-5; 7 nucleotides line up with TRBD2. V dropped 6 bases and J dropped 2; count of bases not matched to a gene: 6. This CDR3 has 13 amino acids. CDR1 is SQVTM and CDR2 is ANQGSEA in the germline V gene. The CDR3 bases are TGCAGCGTCGGGGGGAGACTGCAAGAGACCCAGTACTTC. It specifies CSVGGRLQETQYF.

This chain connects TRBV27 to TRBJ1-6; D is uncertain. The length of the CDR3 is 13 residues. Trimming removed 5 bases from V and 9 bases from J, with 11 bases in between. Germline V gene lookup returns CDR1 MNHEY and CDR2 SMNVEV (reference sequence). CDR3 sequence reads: CASSGSGGSPLHF. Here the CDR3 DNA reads TGTGCCAGCAGTGGGTCGGGTGGTTCACCCCTCCACTTT.

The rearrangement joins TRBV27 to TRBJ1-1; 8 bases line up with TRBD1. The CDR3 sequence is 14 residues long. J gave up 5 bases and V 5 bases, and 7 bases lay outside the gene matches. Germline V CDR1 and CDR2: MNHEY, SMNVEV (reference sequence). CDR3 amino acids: CASSAWTGRTEAFF. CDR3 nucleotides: TGTGCCAGCAGTGCCTGGACAGGGAGAACTGAAGCTTTCTTT.

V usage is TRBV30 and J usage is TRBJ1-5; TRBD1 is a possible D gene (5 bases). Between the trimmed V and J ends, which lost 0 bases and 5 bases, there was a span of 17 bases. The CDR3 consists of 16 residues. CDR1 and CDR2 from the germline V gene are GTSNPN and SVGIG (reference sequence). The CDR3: CAWSVESARTYQPQHF. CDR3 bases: TGTGCCTGGAGTGTAGAGTCGGCCAGGACATATCAGCCCCAGCATTTT.

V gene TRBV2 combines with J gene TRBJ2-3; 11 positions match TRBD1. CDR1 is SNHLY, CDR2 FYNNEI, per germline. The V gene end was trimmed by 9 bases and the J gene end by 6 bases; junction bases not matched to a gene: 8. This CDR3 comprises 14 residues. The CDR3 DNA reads TGTGCCAGTCGCCGGGACAGGGGGTCGGATACGCAGTATTTT. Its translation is CASRRDRGSDTQYF.

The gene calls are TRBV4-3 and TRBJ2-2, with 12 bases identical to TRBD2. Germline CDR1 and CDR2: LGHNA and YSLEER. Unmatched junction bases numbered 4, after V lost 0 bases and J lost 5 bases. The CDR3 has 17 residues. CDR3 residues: CASSQELAGGGTGELFF. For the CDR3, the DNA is TGCGCCAGCAGCCAAGAACTAGCGGGGGGCGGAACCGGGGAGCTGTTTTTT.

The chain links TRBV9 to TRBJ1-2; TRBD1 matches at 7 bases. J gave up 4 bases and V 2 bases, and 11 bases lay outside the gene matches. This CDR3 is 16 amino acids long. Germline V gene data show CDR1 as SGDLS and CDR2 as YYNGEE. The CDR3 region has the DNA TGTGCCAGCAGCGTCCTTCCCTCCGGGACAGCCTATGGCTACACCTTC. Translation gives CASSVLPSGTAYGYTF.

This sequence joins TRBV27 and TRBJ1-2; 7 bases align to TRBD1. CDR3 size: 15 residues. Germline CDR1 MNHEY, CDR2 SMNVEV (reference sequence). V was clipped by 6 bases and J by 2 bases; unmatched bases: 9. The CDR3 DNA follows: TGTGCCAGCAGACTACAGGGAGGGGGCAACTATGGCTACACCTTC. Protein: CASRLQGGGNYGYTF.

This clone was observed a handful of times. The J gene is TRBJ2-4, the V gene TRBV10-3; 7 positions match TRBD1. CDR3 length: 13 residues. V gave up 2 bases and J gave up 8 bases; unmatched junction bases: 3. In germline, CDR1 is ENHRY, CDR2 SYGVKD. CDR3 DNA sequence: TGTGCCATCAGTGAGACAGGGGTGGACATTCAGTACTTC. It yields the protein CAISETGVDIQYF.